Shown below are 19 T cell receptor beta chains from a single sample sequenced in a study of persistence of HIV-infected CD4 T cells. Stimulation used about 9.2 ug/mL lysate from CMV-infected fibroblasts. CD40L-negative CD69-negative CD45RO-high memory CD4+ T cells were sorted as populations depleted of antigen-responding cells. These receptors have no identified antigens. Sequencing used immunoSEQ version 4 in survey mode. TCRdb's copy holds only in-frame clones and misses some; the assay was immunoSEQ multiplex PCR. The sample includes 25,000 to 35,000 clones, approximately 80% seen only once; the top ten take 0.75% to 0.9%. The sample here was CD4+ T cells sorted from PBMCs after roughly 20-hour stimulation, taken from a patient who received antiretroviral therapy. These TCRs come from an adult woman with HIV who was CMV-seropositive.

The chain joins TRBV9 to TRBJ1-2; D not certain. Germline loops: CDR1 SGDLS, CDR2 YYNGEE. The CDR3 runs 14 residues. Trimming cost V 3 bases and J 1 base, with 10 bases left between them. CDR3 DNA: TGTGCCAGCAGCGCGGACCATTTTAACTATGGCTACACCTTC. Its translation: CASSADHFNYGYTF.

The chain couples TRBV5-1 to TRBJ2-7; TRBD2 matches 8 bases. There are 14 residues in the CDR3. Trimming removed 4 bases from V and 2 bases from J; junction bases left unmatched: 5. The germline V gene encodes CDR1 SGHRS and CDR2 YFSETQ. CDR3 coding DNA: TGCGCCAGCAGCCCGGGACTAGATGCCTACGAGCAGTACGTC. It codes for CASSPGLDAYEQYV.

The table lists this clone with a count of one. The chain links TRBV6-5 to TRBJ2-2, with D hard to call. The CDR3 has 14 residues. Trimming pared 7 bases from V and 0 bases from J, leaving 9 bases between. Germline loops: CDR1 MNHEY, CDR2 SVGAGI. The CDR3 coding sequence is TGTGCCAGCACCCCTCAGGCGAACACCGGGGAGCTGTTTTTT. Its translation: CASTPQANTGELFF.

The genes are TRBV3-1 (or the pseudogene TRBV3-2) and TRBJ2-1; 10 nucleotides align to TRBD2. Looked up from germline, CDR1 is LGHDT and CDR2 is YNNKEL (reference sequence). The V and J ends lost 3 bases and 7 bases, in that order; junction bases with no gene match: 9. This CDR3 spans 16 amino acids. The CDR3 spells CASSQYGLAAQNEQFF. The CDR3, as DNA: TGTGCCAGCAGCCAGTATGGACTAGCGGCTCAAAATGAGCAGTTCTTC.

The V and J genes are TRBV9 and TRBJ1-1; a weak D match, TRBD1 (5 bases). Trimming shortened V by 4 bases and J by 4 bases, and 11 bases separated the two germline ends. CDR3 length equals 13 residues. Germline V CDR1 and CDR2: SGDLS, YYNGEE. The CDR3 loop is CASSSQGGTEAFF. The CDR3, as DNA: TGTGCCAGCAGCTCCCAGGGAGGCACTGAAGCTTTCTTT.

The chain couples TRBV9 to TRBJ1-6, with unresolved D. CDR1 is SGDLS and CDR2 is YYNGEE in the germline V gene. Between the trimmed V and J ends, which lost 3 bases and 0 bases, there was a span of 13 bases. CDR3 length equals 17 residues. CDR3 bases: TGTGCCAGCAGCGACGACATGGGGAGCTCCTATAATTCACCCCTCCACTTT. The encoded protein is CASSDDMGSSYNSPLHF.

This chain connects TRBV4-2 to TRBJ1-1; D might be TRBD1 (6 bases). V dropped 0 bases and J dropped 1 base, with 12 bases sitting between them. This CDR3 has 16 amino acids. Germline CDR1 and CDR2: LGHNA and YNFKEQ. CDR3 amino acids: CASSQELVRGNTEAFF. The CDR3, as DNA: TGTGCCAGCAGCCAAGAGCTGGTCAGGGGGAACACTGAAGCTTTCTTT.

The rearrangement links TRBV18 to TRBJ1-2; maybe TRBD1 (5 bases). The CDR3 sequence is 13 residues long. V was pared by 1 base and J by 7 bases, with 10 bases between. Germline-derived CDR1 and CDR2 are KGHSH and LQKENI. This chain's CDR3 is CASSPRGRGGYTF. DNA of the CDR3: TGTGCCAGCTCACCACGGGGAAGGGGTGGCTACACCTTC.

This chain uses TRBV2 with TRBJ1-4; perhaps TRBD1 as D (5 bases). V was cut by 4 bases and J by 5 bases, with 17 bases left in between. CDR3 length: 16 residues. CDR1 and CDR2 (germline): SNHLY, FYNNEI. The CDR3 region has the DNA TGTGCCAGCAGTGGTGGGGAGGGGCGCTTAAATGAAAAACTGTTTTTT. Translation: CASSGGEGRLNEKLFF.

V usage is TRBV6-2 or TRBV6-3 and J usage is TRBJ1-5, with 10 bases aligning to TRBD1. The germline CDR1 and CDR2 sequences are MNHEY and SVGEGT. V was clipped by 5 bases and J by 6 bases; unmatched bases: 7. CDR3 length equals 15 residues. CDR3 sequence reads: CASSPPGDRGQPQHF. CDR3 nucleotides: TGTGCCAGCAGTCCCCCGGGGGACAGGGGTCAGCCCCAGCATTTT.

Turning to this clone: The same CDR3 also results from other DNA sequences found in this sample. This chain joins TRBV29-1 and TRBJ2-6; tentative D call: TRBD1 (5 bases). The CDR3 is 14 residues long. V was clipped by 3 bases and J by 2 bases, with 8 bases between them. From germline, CDR1 is SQVTM and CDR2 ANQGSEA. The DNA for the CDR3 is TGCAGCGTTGACACAGGCACTGGGGCCAACGTCCTGACTTTC. Amino acid sequence: CSVDTGTGANVLTF.

The chain carries TRBV18 and TRBJ1-4; 10 bases map to TRBD1. The germline CDR1 and CDR2 sequences are KGHSH and LQKENI. The CDR3 is 13 amino acids. Trimming at V came to 6 bases and at J to 6 bases, leaving 1 base not matched to a gene. The CDR3 region is CASSGTGDEKLFF. CDR3 DNA sequence: TGTGCCAGCTCCGGGACAGGGGATGAAAAACTGTTTTTT.

The CDR3: CASSLTPNTEAFF. The CDR3 DNA is TGTGCCAGCAGTCTAACACCGAACACTGAAGCTTTCTTT. This chain connects TRBV12-3 or TRBV12-4 to TRBJ1-1; no firm D call. V was cut by 5 bases and J by 1 base, with 8 bases left in between. This CDR3 region has 13 residues.

The gene calls are TRBV7-9 and TRBJ1-6, with D possibly matching TRBD1 (5 bases). The CDR3 sequence is 15 residues long. Between the trimmed V and J ends, which lost 2 bases and 8 bases, there was a span of 13 bases. Germline CDR1 SEHNR, CDR2 FQNEAQ (reference sequence). The CDR3: CASSLTEGPYSPLHF. CDR3 bases: TGTGCCAGCAGCTTAACGGAGGGGCCCTATTCACCCCTCCACTTT.

This rearrangement joins TRBV14 to TRBJ2-7, with D uncertain. The V and J ends lost 1 base and 6 bases respectively, with 10 bases between them. CDR3 length: 13 residues. Germline lookup yields CDR1 SGHDN and CDR2 FVKESK. CDR3 region: CASSQVGGGEQYF. The CDR3, as DNA: TGTGCCAGCAGCCAAGTTGGCGGCGGCGAGCAGTACTTC.

CDR3 in amino acids: CSVITGLGGNQPQHF. As DNA, the CDR3 is TGCAGCGTTATAACAGGACTAGGCGGCAATCAGCCCCAGCATTTT. The chain combines TRBV29-1 with TRBJ1-5; tentative D call: TRBD1 (5 bases). Germline V gene sequence: CDR1 SQVTM, CDR2 ANQGSEA. V lost 5 bases, J lost 2 bases, and 16 bases lay in between. The length of the CDR3 is 15 residues.

The chain carries TRBV19 and TRBJ2-3, with 8 bases matching TRBD2. CDR1 and CDR2 (germline): LNHDA, SQIVND (reference sequence). The CDR3 is 14 residues long. The ends lost 6 bases at V and 3 bases at J; junction bases unmatched: 5. Written as DNA, the CDR3 is TGTGCCAGTAGCCGGACTAGCCGAACAGATACGCAGTATTTT. Translation: CASSRTSRTDTQYF.

This rearrangement joins TRBV11-3 to TRBJ2-1; perhaps TRBD1 as D (6 bases). CDR1 is SGHNT and CDR2 is YENEEA in the germline V gene. Trimming took 4 bases from V and 10 from J, leaving 14 bases between them. The CDR3 loop spans 13 amino acids. CDR3: CASSSNRAGEQFF. CDR3 sequence (DNA): TGTGCCAGCAGCTCGAACAGGGCTGGGGAGCAGTTCTTC.

The CDR3 protein is CASSIAAGTYGYTF. The CDR3 DNA sequence: TGTGCCAGTAGTATAGCGGCGGGGACCTATGGCTACACCTTC. The chain combines TRBV19 with TRBJ1-2; possibly TRBD1 for D (5 bases). Trimming took off 1 base at V and 4 bases at J, with 10 bases between the two ends. CDR3 size: 14 residues. The germline CDR1 and CDR2 sequences are LNHDA and SQIVND (reference sequence).